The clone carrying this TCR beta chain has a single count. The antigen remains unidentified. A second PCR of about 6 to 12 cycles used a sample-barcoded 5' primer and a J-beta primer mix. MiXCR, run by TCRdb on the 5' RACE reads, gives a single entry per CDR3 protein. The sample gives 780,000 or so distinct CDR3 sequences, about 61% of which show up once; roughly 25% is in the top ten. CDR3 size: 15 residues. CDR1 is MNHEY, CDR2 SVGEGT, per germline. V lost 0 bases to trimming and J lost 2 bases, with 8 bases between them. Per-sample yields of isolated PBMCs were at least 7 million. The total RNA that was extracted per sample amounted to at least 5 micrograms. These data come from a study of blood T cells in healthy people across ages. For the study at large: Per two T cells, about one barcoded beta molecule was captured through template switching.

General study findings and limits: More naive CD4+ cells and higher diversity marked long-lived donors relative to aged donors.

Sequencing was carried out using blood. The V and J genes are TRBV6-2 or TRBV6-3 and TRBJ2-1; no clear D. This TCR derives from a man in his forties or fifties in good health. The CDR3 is CASSYSPGAYNEQFF. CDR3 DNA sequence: TGTGCCAGCAGTTACTCGCCCGGCGCCTACAATGAGCAGTTCTTC.